This TCR beta chain derives from a study of T cell responses to AZD1222 COVID-19 vaccine (dated by TCRdb to the early 2020s). About the investigation overall: AZD1222 recipients given second doses at about 4 weeks or at about 12 weeks were pooled, since spike-specific TCR depth and breadth were not found to differ between the two schedules. A total of approximately 240 trial participants underwent TCR sequencing, of whom 200 to 220 received two doses of AZD1222 and some 26 received two doses of the MenACWY control vaccine. Trial participants were enrolled by age into subgroups of 18-55, 56-69 and 70-plus years, and roughly 150, 30 and 60 TCR-sequenced participants, respectively, were included in these subgroups.

The CDR3 regions of human TCRbeta chains were analyzed by immunosequencing. The paper's data handling went like this. TCRs in the repertoires were compared against a reference library of SARS-CoV-2-specific TCRs that had been generated with the MIRA antigen-specificity platform. Breadth was defined as the fraction of unique TCRs that were SARS-CoV-2-associated, and depth was defined as the fraction of total T cells that were SARS-CoV-2-associated. Using the MIRA data, each spike-specific TCR was mapped to the spike region that the TCR reacts to and placed in a CD4 or CD8 class. Log10-transformed breadth and depth values were compared by one-way ANOVA with Sidak's multiple comparisons tests. Drawn from immuneACCESS, this table holds only the in-frame rearrangements with V and J called that TCRdb kept. Clones are partly lost; checked studies trace under half to an unresolved V gene and leave the rest unexplained. D and trimming come from the DNA, and the V and J calls and clone size come from that table. This sample is represented by roughly 250,000 clones; just over 90% of them were singletons. The top ten constitute 0.5% to 0.7% of the sample.

The time point label, as the study defines it: baseline before first vaccination. Samples from vaccinated people were obtained from the UK trials COV001 and COV002, which included a single-blind randomized controlled phase 2/3 trial of AZD1222 (ChAdOx1 nCoV-19) in healthy adults. For TCRbeta chain sequencing, PBMC samples from trial participants were taken at day 0 and at day 28 after the second dose. V loses 0 bases of germline sequence and J loses 7 bases, and the interval between the two ends is 16 bases. Taken from cysteine to phenylalanine, the CDR3 has 16 residues. CDR3 DNA only is kept here, 48 bases in frame from base 1. CDR1 and CDR2 are drawn from the germline V gene: MNHEY, SVGAGI. Comment on this clone: The target of this receptor is not known. No clone much larger than this one lies a single base away; base qualities are absent.

Beyond this particular receptor, the publication reports: Participants were mostly white British, with more females than males. The authors suggested clonal diversity may have been underestimated. Nearly half of unique spike-specific TCRs reportedly recognized epitopes outside regions mutated in the B.1.351 and B.1.1.7 variants. Because no day 14 peak-response samples were available, the repertoires could be characterized only after the peak T cell response. The 56-69-year group was small, and its depth increase did not reach significance, likely because of low power. After two AZD1222 doses, both the breadth and the depth of spike-specific TCRs were significantly higher than at day 0 and than in MenACWY recipients. The whole spike protein was spanned by vaccine-associated CD4 TCRs, and dominant responses were seen in regions 160-218 and 743-854. Conclusions about previously exposed vaccinees were limited because only six AZD1222 recipients were SARS-CoV-2 seropositive at baseline.

Sequences were derived from peripheral blood, sampled on day 0 of AZD1222 vaccination. The V and J segments used are TRBV6-5 and TRBJ1-5; a tentative D call is TRBD1 (5 bases match). This sequence originates from an adult in good health. The sequence in DNA is TGTGCCAGCAGTTACTCGAGGCAGGGAGGAGGGCAGCCCCAGCATTTT. Its translation is CASSYSRQGGGQPQHF.